This entry describes one T cell receptor (beta chain). A read error may account for a junction end that differs from germline. This CDR3 is 15 amino acids long. The germline gives CDR1 MNHNS, CDR2 SASEGT. These data come from a study of memory CD4+ T cells and cytomegalovirus serostatus. Produced via immunoSEQ multiplex PCR; TCRdb's table is partial and in-frame only. In the table there are under 55,000 clones, around 80% of which are singletons. Single viable CD3+CD4+CD8-CD45RO+ cells were sorted as the memory CD4+ T cells. V and J are TRBV6-1 and TRBJ2-3, with D perhaps matching TRBD1 (6 bases). Sample: memory CD4+ T cells from blood. The sequence was obtained from an adult in good health and CMV-seropositive. The CDR3 sequence is CASSENTGSIDTQYF. The CDR3 coding sequence is TGTGCCAGCAGTGAAAACACAGGGAGCATAGATACGCAGTATTTT.